This TCR beta chain was identified in a study of CXCR3-negative and CXCR3-positive naive CD8 T cells. Overall study results and limits: CXCR3-positive naive cells carried more hydrophobic TRB CDR3s than CXCR3-negative naive cells did.

UMI-labeled TRB cDNA libraries were prepared by 5' RACE. TCRdb processed the 5' RACE reads again and assigns one entry to each CDR3 protein, with no DNA. Found here are about 94,000 distinct CDR3 sequences; the top ten clones hold 0.5% to 0.55%. Points on this clonotype: Its cognate antigen is unknown.

This CDR3 comprises 12 residues. Germline values: CDR1 SQVTM, CDR2 ANQGSEA. Sequencing input: naive CXCR3+ CD8+ T cells from blood. The subset: CD45RO-CCR7+CD27+CD95- naive CD8+ T cells expressing CXCR3 (TNR3+). The V gene is TRBV29-1, the J gene TRBJ2-1; TCRdb's D call, TRBD1, is unchecked because there is no DNA. The sequence derives from a human donor in good health. Some clones in this sample may be carry-over from other donors' samples. The CDR3 here is CSVGGLEEEQFF.